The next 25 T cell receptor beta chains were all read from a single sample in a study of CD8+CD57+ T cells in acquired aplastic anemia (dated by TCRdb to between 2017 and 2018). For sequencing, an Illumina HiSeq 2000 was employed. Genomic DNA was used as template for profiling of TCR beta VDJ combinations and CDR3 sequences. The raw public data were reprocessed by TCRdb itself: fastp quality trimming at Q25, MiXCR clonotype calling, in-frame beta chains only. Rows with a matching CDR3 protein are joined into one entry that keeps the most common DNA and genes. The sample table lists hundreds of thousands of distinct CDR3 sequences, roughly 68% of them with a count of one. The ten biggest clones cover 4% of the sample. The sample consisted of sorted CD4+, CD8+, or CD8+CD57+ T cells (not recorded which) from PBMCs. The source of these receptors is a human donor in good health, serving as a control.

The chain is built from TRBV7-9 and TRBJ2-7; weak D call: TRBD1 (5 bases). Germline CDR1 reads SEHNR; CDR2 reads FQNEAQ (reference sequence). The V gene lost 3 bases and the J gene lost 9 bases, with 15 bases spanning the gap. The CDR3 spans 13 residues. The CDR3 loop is CASSLDTDCAQYF. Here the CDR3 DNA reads TGTGCCAGCAGCTTGGACACTGACTGCGCGCAGTACTTC.

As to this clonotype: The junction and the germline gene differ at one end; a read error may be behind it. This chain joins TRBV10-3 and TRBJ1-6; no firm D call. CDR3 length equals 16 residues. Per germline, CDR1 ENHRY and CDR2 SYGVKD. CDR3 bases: TGTGCCATCAGTGCGCGCCCGGGATCGGGGAGGGCGCCCCTCCTCTTT. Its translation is CAISARPGSGRAPLLF.

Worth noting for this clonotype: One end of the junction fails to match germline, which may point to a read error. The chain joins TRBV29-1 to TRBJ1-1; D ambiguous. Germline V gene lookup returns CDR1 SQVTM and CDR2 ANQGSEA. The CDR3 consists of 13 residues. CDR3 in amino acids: CGMSPILNTEAFF. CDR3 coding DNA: TGTGGCATGAGTCCTATACTGAACACTGAAGCTTTCTTT.

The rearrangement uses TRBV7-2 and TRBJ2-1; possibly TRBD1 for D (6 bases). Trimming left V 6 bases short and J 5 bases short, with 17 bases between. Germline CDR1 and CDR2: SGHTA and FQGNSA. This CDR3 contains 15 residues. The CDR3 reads CASSSTRGFDNEQFF. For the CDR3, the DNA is TGTGCCAGCAGTTCTACCAGGGGTTTCGACAATGAGCAGTTCTTC.

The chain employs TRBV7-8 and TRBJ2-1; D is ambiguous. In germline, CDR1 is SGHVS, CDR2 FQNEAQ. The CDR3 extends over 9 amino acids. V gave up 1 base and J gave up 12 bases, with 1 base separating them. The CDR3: CASSLVQFF. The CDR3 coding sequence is TGTGCCAGCAGCTTAGTGCAGTTCTTC.

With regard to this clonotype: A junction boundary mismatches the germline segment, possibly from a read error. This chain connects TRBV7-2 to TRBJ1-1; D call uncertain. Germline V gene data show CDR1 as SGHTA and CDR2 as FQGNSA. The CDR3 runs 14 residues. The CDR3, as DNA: TGTGCCAGCAGCTCTGACGGGTCCAAGGCGACACAGTACTTT. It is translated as CASSSDGSKATQYF. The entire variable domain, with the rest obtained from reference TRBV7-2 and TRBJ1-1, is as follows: GAGVSQSPSNKVTEKGKDVELRCDPISGHTALYWYRQSLGQGLEFLIYFQGNSAPDKSGLPSDRFSAERTGGSVSTLTIQRTQQEDSAVYLCASSSDGSKATQYFGQGTRLTVV.

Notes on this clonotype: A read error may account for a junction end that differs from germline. CDR3 sequence (DNA): TGTGCCAGCAGCCTAGAACGGGGGGCTTATGCCTACTCCTTC. Its translation: CASSLERGAYAYSF. The rearrangement joins TRBV7-8 to TRBJ1-2, with a possible D match to TRBD1 (6 bases). The V gene's germline CDR1 is SGHVS and CDR2 FQNEAQ. CDR3 size: 14 residues.

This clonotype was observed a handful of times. This CDR3 is CASSLDRAETQYF. CDR3 coding DNA: TGTGCCAGCAGCTTGGACCGGGCTGAGACCCAGTACTTC. This chain links TRBV5-4 with TRBJ2-5; D remains unclear. V was cut by 0 bases and J by 5 bases, with 8 bases left in between. CDR1 SGHNT and CDR2 YYREEE come from the germline V gene (reference sequence). CDR3 length: 13 amino acids.

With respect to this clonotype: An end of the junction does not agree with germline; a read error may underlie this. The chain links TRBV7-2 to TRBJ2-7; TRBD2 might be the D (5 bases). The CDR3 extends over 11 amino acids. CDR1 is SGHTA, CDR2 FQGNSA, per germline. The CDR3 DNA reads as TGCGCCAGCAGCCATGCCGACGAGGGGTACTTC. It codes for CASSHADEGYF.

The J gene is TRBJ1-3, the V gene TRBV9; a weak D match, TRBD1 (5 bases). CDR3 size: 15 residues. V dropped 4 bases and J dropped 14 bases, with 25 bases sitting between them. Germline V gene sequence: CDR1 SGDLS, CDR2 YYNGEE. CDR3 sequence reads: CASSPREGPYYGLYF. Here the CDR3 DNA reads TGTGCCAGCAGCCCGCGGGAGGGGCCTTACTATGGCTTATATTTT.

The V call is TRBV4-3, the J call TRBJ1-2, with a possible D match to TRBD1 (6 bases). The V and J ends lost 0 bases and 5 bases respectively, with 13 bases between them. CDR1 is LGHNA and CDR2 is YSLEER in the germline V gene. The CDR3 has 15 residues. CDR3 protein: CASSQDWGARYGYTF. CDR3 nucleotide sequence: TGCGCCAGCAGCCAAGACTGGGGGGCCAGGTATGGCTACACCTTC.

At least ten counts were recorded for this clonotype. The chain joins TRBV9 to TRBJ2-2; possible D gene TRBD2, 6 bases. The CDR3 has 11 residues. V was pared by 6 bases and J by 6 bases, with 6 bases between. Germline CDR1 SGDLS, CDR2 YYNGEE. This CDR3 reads CASTGAGELFF. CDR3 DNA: TGTGCCAGCACGGGAGCCGGGGAGCTGTTTTTT. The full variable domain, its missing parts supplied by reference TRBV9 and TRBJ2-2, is DSGVTQTPKHLITATGQRVTLRCSPRSGDLSVYWYQQSLDQGLQFLIQYYNGEERAKGNILERFSAQQFPDLHSELNLSSLELGDSALYFCASTGAGELFFGEGSRLTVL.

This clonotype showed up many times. CDR3 bases: TGTGCCAGTAGTGCGGGGTCTCATGAAGCTTTCTTT. Translated: CASSAGSHEAFF. V usage is TRBV19 and J usage is TRBJ1-1, with no clear D. V was clipped by 5 bases and J by 7 bases, with 11 bases between them. Germline V gene data show CDR1 as LNHDA and CDR2 as SQIVND (reference sequence). CDR3 size: 12 residues.

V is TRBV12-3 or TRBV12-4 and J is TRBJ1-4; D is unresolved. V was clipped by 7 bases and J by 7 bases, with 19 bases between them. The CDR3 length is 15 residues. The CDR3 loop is CASTPYTQRREKLFF. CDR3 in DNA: TGTGCCAGCACCCCATATACTCAAAGACGTGAAAAACTGTTTTTT.

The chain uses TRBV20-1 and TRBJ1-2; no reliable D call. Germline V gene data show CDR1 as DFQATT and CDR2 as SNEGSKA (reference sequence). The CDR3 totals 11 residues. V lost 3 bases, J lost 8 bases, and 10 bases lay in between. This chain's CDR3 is CSARAGKGYTF. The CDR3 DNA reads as TGCAGTGCTAGGGCGGGGAAGGGCTACACCTTC.

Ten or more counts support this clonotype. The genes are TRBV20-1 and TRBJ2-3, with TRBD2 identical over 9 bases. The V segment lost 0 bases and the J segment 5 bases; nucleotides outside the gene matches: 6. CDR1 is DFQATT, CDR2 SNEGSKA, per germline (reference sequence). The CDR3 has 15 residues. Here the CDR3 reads CSARDSSGVKDTQYF. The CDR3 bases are TGCAGTGCTAGAGATTCTAGCGGGGTTAAAGATACGCAGTATTTT.

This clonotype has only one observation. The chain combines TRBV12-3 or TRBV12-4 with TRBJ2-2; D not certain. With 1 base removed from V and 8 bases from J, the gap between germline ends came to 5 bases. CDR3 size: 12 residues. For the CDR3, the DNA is TGTGCCAGCAGTTTAGATCTGGGGGAGCTGTTTTTT. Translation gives CASSLDLGELFF.

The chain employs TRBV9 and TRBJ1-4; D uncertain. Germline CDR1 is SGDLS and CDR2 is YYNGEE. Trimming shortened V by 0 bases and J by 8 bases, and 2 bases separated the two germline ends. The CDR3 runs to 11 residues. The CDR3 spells CASSVGEKLFF. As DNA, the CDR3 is TGTGCCAGCAGCGTAGGGGAAAAACTGTTTTTT.

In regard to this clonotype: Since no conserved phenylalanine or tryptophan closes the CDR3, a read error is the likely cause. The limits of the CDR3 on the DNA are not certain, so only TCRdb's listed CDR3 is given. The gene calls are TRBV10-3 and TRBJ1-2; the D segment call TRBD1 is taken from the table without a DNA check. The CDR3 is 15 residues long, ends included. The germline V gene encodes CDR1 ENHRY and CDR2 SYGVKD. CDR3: CASSPSGTGHYGNTV.

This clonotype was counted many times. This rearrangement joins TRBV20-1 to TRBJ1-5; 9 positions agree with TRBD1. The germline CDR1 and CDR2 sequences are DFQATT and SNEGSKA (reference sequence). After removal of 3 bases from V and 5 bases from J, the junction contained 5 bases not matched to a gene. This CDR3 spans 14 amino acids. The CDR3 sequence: CSASPRTGDQPQHF. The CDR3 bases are TGCAGTGCTAGTCCCCGGACAGGGGATCAGCCCCAGCATTTT.

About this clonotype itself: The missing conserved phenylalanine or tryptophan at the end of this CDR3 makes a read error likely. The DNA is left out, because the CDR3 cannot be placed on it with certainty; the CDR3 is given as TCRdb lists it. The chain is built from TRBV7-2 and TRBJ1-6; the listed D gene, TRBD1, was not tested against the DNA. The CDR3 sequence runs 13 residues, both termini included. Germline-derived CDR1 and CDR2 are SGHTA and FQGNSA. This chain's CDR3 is CASSSTRNGPFQL.

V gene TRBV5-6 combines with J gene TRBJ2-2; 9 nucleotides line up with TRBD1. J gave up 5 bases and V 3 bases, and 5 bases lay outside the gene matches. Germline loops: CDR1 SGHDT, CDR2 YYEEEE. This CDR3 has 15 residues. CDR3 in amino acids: CASSSMTGGTGELFF. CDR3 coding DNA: TGTGCCAGCAGCTCCATGACAGGGGGAACCGGGGAGCTGTTTTTT.

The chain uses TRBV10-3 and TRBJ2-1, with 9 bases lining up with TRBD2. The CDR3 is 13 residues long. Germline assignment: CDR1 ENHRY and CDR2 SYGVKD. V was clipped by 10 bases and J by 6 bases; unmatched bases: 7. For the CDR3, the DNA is TGTGCCACCAAGGCGGGGGGGCCCAATGAGCAGTTCTTC. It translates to CATKAGGPNEQFF.

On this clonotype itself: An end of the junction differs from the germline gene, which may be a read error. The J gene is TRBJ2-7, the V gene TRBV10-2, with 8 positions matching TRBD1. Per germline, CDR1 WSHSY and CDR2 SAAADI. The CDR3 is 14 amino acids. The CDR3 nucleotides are TGTGCCAGCAGCCGACAGGGGTTGGCCTACGAGCAGTACTTC. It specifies CASSRQGLAYEQYF.

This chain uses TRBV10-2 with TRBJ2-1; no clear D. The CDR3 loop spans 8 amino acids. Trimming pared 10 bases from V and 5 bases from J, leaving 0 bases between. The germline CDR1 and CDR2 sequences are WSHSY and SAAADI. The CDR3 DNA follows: TGCGCCAACAATGAGCAGTTCTTC. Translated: CANNEQFF.